This T cell receptor (beta chain) was retrieved from a study of regulatory T cells in long-lasting Graves disease. Concerning this clonotype: The antigen is not known.

As to time point: newly diagnosed GD, antithyroid drugs for less than 3 months. Researchers made the TCR library from RNA that was extracted from PBMCs. Those enrolled as patients came out of an endocrinology department in Xi'an, China. The peripheral blood volume drawn was 8 to 9.5 milliliters, and it was collected into EDTA tubes. With iRepertoire HTBI primers and Arm-PCR of CDR3 regions, TCR beta libraries were built. Via MiXCR, TCRdb re-called the multiplex PCR reads, giving one row per CDR3 protein. The table has 580,000 or so distinct CDR3 sequences, about 16% seen once. General observations from the study: TRBV28, TRBJ1-2 and TRBJ2-5 were favored in persistent disease.

The CDR3 runs to 17 residues. CDR1 and CDR2 (germline): LGHDT, YNNKEL (reference sequence). V gave up 3 bases and J gave up 4 bases; unmatched junction bases: 8. The sample was also reused in another study, on T cells in Graves' hyperthyroidism and ophthalmopathy. Per that paper: The model identified upcoming ophthalmopathy a median around 6 months ahead of onset.

The chain employs TRBV3-1 and TRBJ2-1, with 11 positions matching TRBD2. This TCR came from a man between 18 and 35 years old with Graves disease. Here the sequenced sample was peripheral blood mononuclear cells (PBMCs), taken at new diagnosis, from a patient treated with antithyroid drugs. In DNA, the CDR3 is TGTGCCAGCAGCCACCCGGGACTAGCGGACAAATACAATGAGCAGTTCTTC. It codes for CASSHPGLADKYNEQFF.